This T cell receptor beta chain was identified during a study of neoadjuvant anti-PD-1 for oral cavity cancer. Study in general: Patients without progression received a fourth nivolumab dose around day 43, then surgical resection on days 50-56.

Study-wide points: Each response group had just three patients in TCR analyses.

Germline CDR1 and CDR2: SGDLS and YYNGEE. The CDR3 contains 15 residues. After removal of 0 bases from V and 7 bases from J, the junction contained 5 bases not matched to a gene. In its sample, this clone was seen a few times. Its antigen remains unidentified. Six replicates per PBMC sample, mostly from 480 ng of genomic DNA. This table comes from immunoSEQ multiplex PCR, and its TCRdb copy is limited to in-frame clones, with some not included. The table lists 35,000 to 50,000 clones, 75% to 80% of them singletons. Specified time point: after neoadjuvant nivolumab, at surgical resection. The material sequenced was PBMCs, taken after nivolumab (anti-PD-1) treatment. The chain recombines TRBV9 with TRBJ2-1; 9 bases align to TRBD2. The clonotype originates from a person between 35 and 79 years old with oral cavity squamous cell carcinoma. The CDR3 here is CASSVASSGSNEQFF. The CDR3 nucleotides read TGTGCCAGCAGCGTAGCGAGTAGCGGGAGTAATGAGCAGTTCTTC.